A single T cell receptor beta chain is shown here with its context. The antigen remains undetermined. This sample is part of a study of blood T cells in healthy people across ages. Overall study findings and caveats: TCR beta diversity, measured per million T cells, fell in a roughly linear way with age. The percentage of naive T cells correlated strongly with TCR beta diversity. More naive CD4+ cells and higher diversity marked long-lived donors relative to aged donors.

The germline V gene has CDR1 SGHTA and CDR2 FQGNSA. This CDR3 region has 15 residues. V gave up 5 bases and J gave up 5 bases; unmatched junction bases: 7. The study drew donors from healthy Caucasian individuals in Russia aged roughly 6 to 90. Sample-barcoded 5' priming and a J-beta primer mix drove a second PCR of about 7 to 11 cycles. TCRdb re-derived calls from the 5' RACE reads in MiXCR, one entry per CDR3 protein. This table has roughly 800,000 distinct CDR3 sequences, roughly 64% appearing once. This TCR derives from a man under 40 in good health. V gene TRBV7-2 combines with J gene TRBJ2-5; 11 nucleotides line up with TRBD2. Material for sequencing was blood. The CDR3 is CASSLTSGVGETQYF. As DNA, the CDR3 is TGTGCCAGCAGCCTGACTAGCGGGGTTGGGGAGACCCAGTACTTC.